The source of this TCR beta chain is a study of T-cell memory formation after mild COVID-19. The 5'RACE method, run with constant-segment primers, produced TCR alpha and TCR beta cDNA libraries (carrying sample barcodes and UMIs). Via MiXCR, TCRdb re-called the 5' RACE reads, giving one row per CDR3 protein. The repertoire holds a few hundred thousand distinct CDR3 sequences, with more than 15% as singletons. V trimming: 0 bases; J trimming: 5 bases; junction bases outside the gene matches: 7. The CDR3 contains 16 residues. From germline, CDR1 is SGHRS and CDR2 YFSETQ. Study results and limitations: Contracting clones from day 15 to 85 showed balanced CD4/CD8; later expanders favored CD4+.

As to this clonotype: What it recognizes is unknown.

The sample comprised PBMCs or a T cell subset sorted from them (not recorded which). The receptor's source is a man aged 18-30 years who had mild COVID-19 (a few samples of this study predate the infection). Cell type and time point are not known. This chain connects TRBV5-1 to TRBJ2-1, with 8 bases aligning to TRBD2. The CDR3 protein is CASSLGPSGLHNEQFF. The DNA of the CDR3 is TGCGCCAGCAGCTTGGGTCCTAGCGGGTTACACAATGAGCAGTTCTTC.